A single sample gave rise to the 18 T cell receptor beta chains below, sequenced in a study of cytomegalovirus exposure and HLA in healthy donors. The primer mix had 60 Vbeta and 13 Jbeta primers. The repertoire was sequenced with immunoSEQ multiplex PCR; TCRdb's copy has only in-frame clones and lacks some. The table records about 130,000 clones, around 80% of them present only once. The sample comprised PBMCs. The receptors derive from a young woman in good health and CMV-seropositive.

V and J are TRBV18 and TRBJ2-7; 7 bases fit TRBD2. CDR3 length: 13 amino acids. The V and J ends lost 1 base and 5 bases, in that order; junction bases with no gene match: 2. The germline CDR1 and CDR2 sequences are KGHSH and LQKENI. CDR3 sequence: CASSPRAGDEQYF. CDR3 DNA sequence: TGTGCCAGCTCACCACGGGCGGGAGACGAGCAGTACTTC.

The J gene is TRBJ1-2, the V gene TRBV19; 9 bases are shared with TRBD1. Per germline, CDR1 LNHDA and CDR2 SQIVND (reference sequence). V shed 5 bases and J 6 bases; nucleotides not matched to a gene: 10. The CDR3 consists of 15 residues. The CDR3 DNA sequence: TGTGCCAGTAGTGTAAAGGGACAGGGCACGAATGGCTACACCTTC. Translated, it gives CASSVKGQGTNGYTF.

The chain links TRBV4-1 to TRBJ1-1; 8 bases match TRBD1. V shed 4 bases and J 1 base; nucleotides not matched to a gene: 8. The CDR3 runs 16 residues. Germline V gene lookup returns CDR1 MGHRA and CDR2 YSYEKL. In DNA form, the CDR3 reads TGCGCCAGCAGCCTTCAAGCCGGGACAGGGAACACTGAAGCTTTCTTT. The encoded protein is CASSLQAGTGNTEAFF.

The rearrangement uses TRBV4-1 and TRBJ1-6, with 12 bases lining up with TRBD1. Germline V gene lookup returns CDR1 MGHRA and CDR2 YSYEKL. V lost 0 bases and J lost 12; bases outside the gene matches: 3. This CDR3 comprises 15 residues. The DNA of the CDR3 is TGCGCCAGCAGCCAAGATTGGGACAGGGGGCAACCCCTCCACTTT. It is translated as CASSQDWDRGQPLHF.

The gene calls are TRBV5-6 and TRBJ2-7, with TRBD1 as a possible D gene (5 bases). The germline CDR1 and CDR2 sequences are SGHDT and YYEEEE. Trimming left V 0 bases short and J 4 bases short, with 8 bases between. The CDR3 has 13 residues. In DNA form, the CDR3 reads TGTGCCAGCAGCTTGGGACAGAAGTACGAGCAGTACTTC. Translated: CASSLGQKYEQYF.

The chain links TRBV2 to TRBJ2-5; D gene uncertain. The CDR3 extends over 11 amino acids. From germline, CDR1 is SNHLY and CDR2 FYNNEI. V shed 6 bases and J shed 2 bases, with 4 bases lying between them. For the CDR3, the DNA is TGTGCCAGCAGGCGGCAAGAGACCCAGTACTTC. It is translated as CASRRQETQYF.

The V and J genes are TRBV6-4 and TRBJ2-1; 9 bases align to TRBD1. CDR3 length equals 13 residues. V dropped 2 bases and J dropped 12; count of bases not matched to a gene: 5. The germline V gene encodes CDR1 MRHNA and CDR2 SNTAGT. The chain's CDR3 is CASSDPTGGRQFF. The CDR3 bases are TGTGCCAGCAGTGACCCTACAGGGGGCAGGCAGTTCTTC.

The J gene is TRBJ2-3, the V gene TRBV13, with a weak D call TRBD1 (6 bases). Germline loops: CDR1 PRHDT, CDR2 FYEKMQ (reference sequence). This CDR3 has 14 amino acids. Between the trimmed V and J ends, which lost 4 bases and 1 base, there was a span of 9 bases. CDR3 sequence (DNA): TGTGCCAGCAGCTCCCCAGGGGGCACAGATACGCAGTATTTT. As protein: CASSSPGGTDTQYF.

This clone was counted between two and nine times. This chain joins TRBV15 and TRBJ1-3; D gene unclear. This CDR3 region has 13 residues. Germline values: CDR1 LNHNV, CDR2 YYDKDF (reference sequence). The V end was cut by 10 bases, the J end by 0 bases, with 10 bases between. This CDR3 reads CAIRPSSGNTIYF. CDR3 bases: TGTGCCATCCGTCCGTCCTCTGGAAACACCATATATTTT. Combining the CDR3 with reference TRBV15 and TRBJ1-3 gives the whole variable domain DAMVIQNPRYQVTQFGKPVTLSCSQTLNHNVMYWYQQKSSQAPKLLFHYYDKDFNNEADTPDNFQSRRPNTSFCFLDIRSPGLGDTAMYLCAIRPSSGNTIYFGEGSWLTVV.

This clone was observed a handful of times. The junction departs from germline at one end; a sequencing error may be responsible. CDR3 in amino acids: CSSSSGGTPYEQYF. The CDR3 coding sequence is TGTTCCAGCAGCTCAGGGGGGACCCCCTACGAGCAGTACTTC. This sequence joins TRBV7-9 and TRBJ2-7; weak D call: TRBD1 (7 bases). The CDR3 is made up of 14 amino acids. Germline lookup yields CDR1 SEHNR and CDR2 FQNEAQ (reference sequence).

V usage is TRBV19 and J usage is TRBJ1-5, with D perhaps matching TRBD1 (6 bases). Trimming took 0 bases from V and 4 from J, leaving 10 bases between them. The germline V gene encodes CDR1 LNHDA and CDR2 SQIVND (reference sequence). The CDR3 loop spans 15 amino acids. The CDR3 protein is CASSIEGGRNQPQHF. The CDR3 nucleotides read TGTGCCAGTAGTATAGAAGGGGGAAGAAATCAGCCCCAGCATTTT. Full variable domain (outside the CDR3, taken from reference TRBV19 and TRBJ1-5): DGGITQSPKYLFRKEGQNVTLSCEQNLNHDAMYWYRQDPGQGLRLIYYSQIVNDFQKGDIAEGYSVSREKKESFPLTVTSAQKNPTAFYLCASSIEGGRNQPQHFGDGTRLSIL.

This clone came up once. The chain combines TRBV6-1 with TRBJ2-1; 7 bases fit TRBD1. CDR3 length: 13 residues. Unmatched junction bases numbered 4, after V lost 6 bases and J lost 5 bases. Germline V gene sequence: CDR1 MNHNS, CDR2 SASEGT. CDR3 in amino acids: CASSDGQDNEQFF. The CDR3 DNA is TGTGCCAGCAGCGACGGACAGGACAATGAGCAGTTCTTC.

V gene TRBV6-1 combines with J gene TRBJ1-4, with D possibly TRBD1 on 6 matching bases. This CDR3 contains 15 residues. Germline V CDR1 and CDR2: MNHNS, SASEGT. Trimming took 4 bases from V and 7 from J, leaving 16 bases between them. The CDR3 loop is CASSAQTGLTEKLFF. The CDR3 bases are TGTGCCAGCAGTGCTCAGACAGGCTTAACTGAAAAACTGTTTTTT.

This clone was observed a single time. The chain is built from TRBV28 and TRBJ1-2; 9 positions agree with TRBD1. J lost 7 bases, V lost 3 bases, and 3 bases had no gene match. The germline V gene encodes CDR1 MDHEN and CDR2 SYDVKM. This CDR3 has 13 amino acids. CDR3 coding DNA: TGTGCCAGCAGTTTTTGGGACAGGGTTGGCTACACCTTC. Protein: CASSFWDRVGYTF.

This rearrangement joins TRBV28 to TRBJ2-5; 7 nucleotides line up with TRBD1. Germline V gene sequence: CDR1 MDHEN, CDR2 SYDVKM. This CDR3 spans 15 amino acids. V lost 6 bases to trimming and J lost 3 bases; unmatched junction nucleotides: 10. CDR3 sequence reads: CASSSPQGVKETQYF. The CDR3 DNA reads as TGTGCCAGCAGCTCACCTCAGGGGGTGAAAGAGACCCAGTACTTC.

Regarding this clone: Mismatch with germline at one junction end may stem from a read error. The CDR3 coding sequence is TGTTCCAGCAGCTCCGGGAGTCTACAAAATGAAAAACTGTTTTTT. Its translation is CSSSSGSLQNEKLFF. The chain employs TRBV7-9 and TRBJ1-4; unclear D gene. Germline V CDR1 and CDR2: SEHNR, FQNEAQ (reference sequence). This CDR3 is 15 amino acids long. The complete variable domain, with remaining parts taken from reference TRBV7-9 and TRBJ1-4, reads DTGVSQNPRHKITKRGQNVTFRCDPISEHNRLYWYRQTLGQGPEFLTYFQNEAQLEKSRLLSDRFSAERPKGSFSTLEIQRTEQGDSAMYLCSSSSGSLQNEKLFFGSGTQLSVL.

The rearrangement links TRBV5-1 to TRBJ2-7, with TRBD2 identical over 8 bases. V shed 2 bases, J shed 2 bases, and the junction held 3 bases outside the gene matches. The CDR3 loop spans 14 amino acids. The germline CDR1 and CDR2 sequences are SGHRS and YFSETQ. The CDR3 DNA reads TGCGCCAGCAGCTTTCGGGGGGGCCCCTACGAGCAGTACTTC. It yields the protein CASSFRGGPYEQYF.

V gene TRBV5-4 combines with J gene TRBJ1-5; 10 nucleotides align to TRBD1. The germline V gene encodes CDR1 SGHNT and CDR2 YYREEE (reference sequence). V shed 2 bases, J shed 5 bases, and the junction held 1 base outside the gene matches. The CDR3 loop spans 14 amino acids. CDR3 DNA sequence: TGTGCCAGCAGCTTCGGGACAGGGGATCAGCCCCAGCATTTT. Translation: CASSFGTGDQPQHF.